The 16 T cell receptor beta chains presented below share a single source sample, sequenced in a study of Ad26.COV2.S vaccination and SARS-CoV-2 variants. Sequenced by immunoSEQ multiplex PCR; TCRdb stores in-frame clones only, minus some. The sample yields around 370,000 clones, 70% to 90% seen once. Treatment defined: some 20 received Ad26.COV2.S at low or high dose, single or two shots; roughly five received placebo; per-sample allocation not given. The study sampled participants on day 63 after the first vaccine or placebo injection. The sequences come from peripheral blood, collected in a trial of Ad26.COV2.S vaccine versus placebo. These receptors originate from a person aged 18-65 years who received the Ad26.COV2.S COVID-19 vaccine or a placebo.

V is TRBV27 and J is TRBJ1-1; 7 bases match TRBD1. J was trimmed by 4 bases and V by 5 bases; bases with no gene match: 13. Germline V CDR1 and CDR2: MNHEY, SMNVEV (reference sequence). The CDR3 has 16 amino acids. CDR3 amino acids: CASSPNPGQRFTEAFF. In nucleotides, the CDR3 is TGTGCCAGCAGTCCGAACCCGGGACAGCGTTTCACTGAAGCTTTCTTT.

This clone was seen only once. V is TRBV9 and J is TRBJ1-4, with D unresolved. The CDR3 length is 13 residues. The germline V gene encodes CDR1 SGDLS and CDR2 YYNGEE. The V end was cut by 1 base, the J end by 8 bases, with 9 bases between. DNA for the CDR3: TGTGCCAGCAGCGTAATGGCGGGAGAAAAACTGTTTTTT. Translation: CASSVMAGEKLFF.

The sample holds one count of this clone. V gene TRBV5-5 combines with J gene TRBJ2-1; TRBD2 agrees at 8 bases. This CDR3 region has 15 residues. CDR1 and CDR2 from the germline V gene are SGHKS and YYEKEE (reference sequence). Trimming took 4 bases from V and 6 from J; bases not matched to a gene: 9. CDR3 region: CASSEQLAGPNEQFF. As DNA, the CDR3 is TGTGCCAGCAGCGAGCAGCTAGCGGGCCCCAATGAGCAGTTCTTC.

The rearrangement uses TRBV28 and TRBJ2-7; D might be TRBD1 or TRBD2, each matching 6 bases. The CDR3 is 15 amino acids. The V end was cut by 5 bases, the J end by 6 bases, with 20 bases between. The V gene's germline CDR1 is MDHEN and CDR2 SYDVKM. In DNA form, the CDR3 reads TGTGCCAGCAGTGGGGGGCGTAGGCGGGATGTCGAGCAGTACTTC. Its protein is CASSGGRRRDVEQYF.

The CDR3 loop reads CASSLSGRAGATQYF. The CDR3 bases are TGTGCCAGCAGTCTATCAGGGCGAGCGGGGGCTACGCAGTATTTT. V usage is TRBV13 and J usage is TRBJ2-3, with 8 bases matching TRBD2. This CDR3 region has 15 residues. The germline CDR1 and CDR2 sequences are PRHDT and FYEKMQ (reference sequence). Germline trimming cut 6 bases from V and 8 bases from J; bases unmatched to any gene: 13.

V usage is TRBV5-1 and J usage is TRBJ2-2; D is ambiguous. The CDR3 extends over 14 amino acids. V gave up 2 bases and J gave up 6 bases, with 11 bases separating them. The germline CDR1 and CDR2 sequences are SGHRS and YFSETQ. The CDR3 loop is CASSFDHESGELFF. CDR3 nucleotide sequence: TGCGCCAGCAGCTTCGATCACGAGTCCGGGGAGCTGTTTTTT.

The chain has TRBV19 and TRBJ2-3; the match to TRBD1 covers 7 bases. CDR1 LNHDA and CDR2 SQIVND come from the germline V gene (reference sequence). This CDR3 region has 16 residues. Unmatched junction bases numbered 14, after V lost 9 bases and J lost 2 bases. The DNA for the CDR3 is TGTGCCAGCAGAACGTTAGATGACAGGGACACAGATACGCAGTATTTT. It specifies CASRTLDDRDTDTQYF.

This chain links TRBV9 with TRBJ2-2; D gene uncertain. Trimming removed 2 bases at V and 0 bases at J, with 5 bases between. Looked up from germline, CDR1 is SGDLS and CDR2 is YYNGEE. CDR3 length: 14 amino acids. DNA for the CDR3: TGTGCCAGCAGCGTTGACACGAACACCGGGGAGCTGTTTTTT. This codes for CASSVDTNTGELFF. The whole variable domain, remainder taken from reference TRBV9 and TRBJ2-2, is DSGVTQTPKHLITATGQRVTLRCSPRSGDLSVYWYQQSLDQGLQFLIQYYNGEERAKGNILERFSAQQFPDLHSELNLSSLELGDSALYFCASSVDTNTGELFFGEGSRLTVL.

The chain couples TRBV9 to TRBJ2-4; D is unclear. Germline CDR1 SGDLS, CDR2 YYNGEE. This CDR3 is built from 14 residues. V was shortened by 0 bases and J by 1 base, with 5 bases between the two germline ends. The DNA of the CDR3 is TGTGCCAGCAGCGTAGAGGCTGCCAAAAACATTCAGTACTTC. Translating gives CASSVEAAKNIQYF.

The V gene is TRBV4-3, the J gene TRBJ2-7, with 14 bases identical to TRBD2. The trim removed 4 bases at V and 2 bases at J, leaving 10 bases unmatched. CDR3 length: 18 residues. The germline CDR1 and CDR2 sequences are LGHNA and YSLEER. The chain's CDR3 is CASSRGTGTSGSPYEQYF. DNA for the CDR3: TGCGCCAGCAGCCGAGGGACCGGGACTAGCGGGAGCCCCTACGAGCAGTACTTC.

This clone was picked up one time. This chain links TRBV28 with TRBJ2-7, with TRBD1 matching over 8 bases. The germline V gene has CDR1 MDHEN and CDR2 SYDVKM. CDR3 length: 15 residues. Losses at the gene ends were 8 bases for V and 3 bases for J; bases not matched to a gene: 12. CDR3 region: CASWAGAGGFYEQYF. Written as DNA, the CDR3 is TGTGCCAGCTGGGCAGGGGCAGGGGGCTTCTACGAGCAGTACTTC. The variable domain in full, with the rest retrieved from reference TRBV28 and TRBJ2-7, is DVKVTQSSRYLVKRTGEKVFLECVQDMDHENMFWYRQDPGLGLRLIYFSYDVKMKEKGDIPEGYSVSREKKERFSLILESASTNQTSMYLCASWAGAGGFYEQYFGPGTRLTVT.

The rearrangement uses TRBV18 and TRBJ1-3; 7 positions agree with TRBD1. This CDR3 is built from 17 residues. The germline V gene has CDR1 KGHSH and CDR2 LQKENI. V shed 3 bases, J shed 0 bases, and the junction held 8 bases outside the gene matches. Written as DNA, the CDR3 is TGTGCCAGCTCACCCTCGACAGGGTTGGGCTCTGGAAACACCATATATTTT. It is translated as CASSPSTGLGSGNTIYF.

The V and J genes are TRBV19 and TRBJ2-2; 9 positions agree with TRBD1. The V and J ends lost 5 bases and 3 bases, in that order; junction bases with no gene match: 4. Germline CDR1 reads LNHDA; CDR2 reads SQIVND (reference sequence). The CDR3 runs 15 residues. The CDR3 sequence is CASSLTGGYTGELFF. The DNA for the CDR3 is TGTGCCAGTAGTTTAACAGGGGGCTACACCGGGGAGCTGTTTTTT.

On this clone: Germline and junction disagree at one end, which may indicate a read error. The chain uses TRBV2 and TRBJ2-3; no clear D gene. CDR3 length equals 11 residues. Germline lookup yields CDR1 SNHLY and CDR2 FYNNEI. The CDR3 coding sequence is TGTGCCAGCACTTACACAGATACACAGTATTTT. It specifies CASTYTDTQYF.

The rearrangement uses TRBV7-2 and TRBJ2-2, with 9 positions matching TRBD1. Germline CDR1 is SGHTA and CDR2 is FQGNSA. CDR3 length equals 14 residues. V trimming: 5 bases; J trimming: 5 bases; junction bases outside the gene matches: 3. The CDR3 sequence is CASSRDRATGELFF. The CDR3 coding sequence is TGTGCCAGCAGCCGGGACAGGGCTACCGGGGAGCTGTTTTTT.

The chain carries TRBV24-1 and TRBJ2-3, with D tentatively TRBD2 (6 bases). The CDR3 is made up of 17 amino acids. Germline loops: CDR1 KGHDR, CDR2 SFDVKD. V was cut by 0 bases and J by 4 bases, with 16 bases left in between. CDR3 in DNA: TGTGCCACCAGTGATTTGCGGCGGGATCCCCGCCCAGATACGCAGTATTTT. This translates into CATSDLRRDPRPDTQYF.